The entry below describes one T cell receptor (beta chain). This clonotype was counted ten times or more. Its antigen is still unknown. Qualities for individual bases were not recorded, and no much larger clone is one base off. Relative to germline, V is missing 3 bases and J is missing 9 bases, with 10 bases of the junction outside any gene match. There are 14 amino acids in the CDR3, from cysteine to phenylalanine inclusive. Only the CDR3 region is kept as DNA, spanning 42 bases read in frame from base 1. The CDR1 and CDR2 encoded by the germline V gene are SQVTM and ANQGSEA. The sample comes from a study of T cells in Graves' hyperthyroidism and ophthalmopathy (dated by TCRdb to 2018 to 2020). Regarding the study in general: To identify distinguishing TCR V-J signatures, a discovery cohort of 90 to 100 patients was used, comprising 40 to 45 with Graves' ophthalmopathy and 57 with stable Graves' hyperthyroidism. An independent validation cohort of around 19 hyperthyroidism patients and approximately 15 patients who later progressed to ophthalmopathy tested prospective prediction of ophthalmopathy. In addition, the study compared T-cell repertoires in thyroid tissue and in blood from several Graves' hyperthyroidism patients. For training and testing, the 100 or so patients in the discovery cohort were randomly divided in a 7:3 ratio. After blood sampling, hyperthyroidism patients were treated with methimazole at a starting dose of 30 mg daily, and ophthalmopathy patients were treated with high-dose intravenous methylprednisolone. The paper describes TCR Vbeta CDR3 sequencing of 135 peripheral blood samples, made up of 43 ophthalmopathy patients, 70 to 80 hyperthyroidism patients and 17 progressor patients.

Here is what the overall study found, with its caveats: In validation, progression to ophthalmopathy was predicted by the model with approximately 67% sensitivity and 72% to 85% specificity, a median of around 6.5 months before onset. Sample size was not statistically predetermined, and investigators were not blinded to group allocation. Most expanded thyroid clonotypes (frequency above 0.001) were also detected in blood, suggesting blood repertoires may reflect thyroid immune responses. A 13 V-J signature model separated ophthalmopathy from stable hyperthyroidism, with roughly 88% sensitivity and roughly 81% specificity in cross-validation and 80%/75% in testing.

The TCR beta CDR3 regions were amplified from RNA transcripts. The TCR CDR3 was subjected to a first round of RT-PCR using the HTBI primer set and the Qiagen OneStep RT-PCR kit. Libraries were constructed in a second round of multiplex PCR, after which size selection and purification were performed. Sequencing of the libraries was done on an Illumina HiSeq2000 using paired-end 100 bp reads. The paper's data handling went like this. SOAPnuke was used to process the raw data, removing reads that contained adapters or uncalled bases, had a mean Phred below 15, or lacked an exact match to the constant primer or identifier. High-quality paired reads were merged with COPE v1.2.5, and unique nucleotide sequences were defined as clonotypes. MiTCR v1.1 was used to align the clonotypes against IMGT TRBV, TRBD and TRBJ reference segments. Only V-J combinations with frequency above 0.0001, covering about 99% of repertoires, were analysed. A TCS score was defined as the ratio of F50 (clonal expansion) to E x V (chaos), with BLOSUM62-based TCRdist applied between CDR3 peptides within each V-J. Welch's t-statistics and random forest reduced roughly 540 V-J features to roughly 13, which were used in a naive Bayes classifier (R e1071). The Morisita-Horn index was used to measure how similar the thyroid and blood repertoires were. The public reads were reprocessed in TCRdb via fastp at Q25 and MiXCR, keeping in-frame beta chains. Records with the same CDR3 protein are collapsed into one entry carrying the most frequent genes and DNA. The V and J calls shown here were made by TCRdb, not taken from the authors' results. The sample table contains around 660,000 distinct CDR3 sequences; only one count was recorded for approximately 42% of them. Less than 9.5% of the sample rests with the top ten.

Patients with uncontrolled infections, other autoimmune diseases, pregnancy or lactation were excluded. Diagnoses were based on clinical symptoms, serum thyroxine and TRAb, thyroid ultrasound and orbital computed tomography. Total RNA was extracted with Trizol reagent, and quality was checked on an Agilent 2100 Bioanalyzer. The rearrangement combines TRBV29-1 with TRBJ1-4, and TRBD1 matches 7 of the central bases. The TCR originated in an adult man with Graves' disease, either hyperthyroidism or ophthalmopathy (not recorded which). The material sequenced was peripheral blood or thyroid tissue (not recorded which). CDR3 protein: CSVDTVGTDQKLFF. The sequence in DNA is TGCAGCGTTGACACGGTGGGGACAGACCAAAAACTGTTTTTT. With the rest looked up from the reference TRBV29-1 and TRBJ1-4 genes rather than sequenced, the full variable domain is SAVISQKPSRDICQRGTSLTIQCQVDSQVTMMFWYRQQPGQSLTLIATANQGSEATYESGFVIDKFPISRPNLTFSTLTVSNMSPEDSSIYLCSVDTVGTDQKLFFGSGTQLSVL.